This T cell receptor beta chain came from a study of CD8 T cells in ankylosing spondylitis. TCRdb recomputed calls from the 5' RACE reads with MiXCR, one row per CDR3 protein. The table has about 240,000 distinct CDR3 sequences, roughly a tenth seen once. In its sample, this clonotype was seen a few times. This sequence was found in a male donor with ankylosing spondylitis or in good health (not recorded which). The specimen sequenced was blood, either unsorted or a sorted T cell fraction (not recorded which).

The CDR3 reads CASSLGRTSAQYF. CDR3 coding DNA: TGTGCCAGCAGCCTGGGGCGGACGAGCGCGCAGTACTTC. J is TRBJ2-7 and V is TRBV3-1; tentatively, D is TRBD1 (5 bases). CDR1 and CDR2 (germline): LGHDT, YNNKEL (reference sequence). The CDR3 length is 13 residues. Trimming pared 4 bases from V and 9 bases from J, leaving 16 bases between.